The 16 T cell receptor beta chains presented below share a single source sample, sequenced in a study of cytomegalovirus exposure and HLA in healthy donors. A multiplex PCR was run with 60 Vbeta primers and 13 Jbeta primers. The protocol was immunoSEQ multiplex PCR, while the TCRdb copy is restricted to in-frame clones and leaves out a portion. The table includes 250,000 or so clones, 85% to 95% detected once. Material for sequencing was PBMCs. These receptors were taken from a girl aged 2-9 years in good health and CMV-seronegative.

The rearrangement links TRBV11-1 to TRBJ2-2; possibly TRBD2 for D (5 bases). Germline V gene lookup returns CDR1 SGHAT and CDR2 FQDESV (reference sequence). Trimming cost V 4 bases and J 4 bases, with 13 bases left between them. This CDR3 region has 15 residues. The CDR3 region is CASSSWTWRTGELFF. In nucleotides, the CDR3 is TGTGCCAGCAGCTCCTGGACTTGGCGCACCGGGGAGCTGTTTTTT.

This chain links TRBV18 with TRBJ1-6, with D perhaps matching TRBD1 (6 bases). Trimming left V 2 bases short and J 11 bases short, with 19 bases between. CDR1 is KGHSH, CDR2 LQKENI, per germline. The CDR3 runs 16 residues. CDR3 in amino acids: CASSPKGGLAGAPLHF. The DNA for the CDR3 is TGTGCCAGCTCACCAAAGGGGGGGCTCGCCGGGGCACCCCTCCACTTT.

The chain combines TRBV5-1 with TRBJ2-5, with TRBD2 matching 11 bases. V lost 3 bases and J lost 0; bases outside the gene matches: 1. Germline V lookup: CDR1 SGHRS, CDR2 YFSETQ. CDR3 size: 15 residues. In DNA form, the CDR3 reads TGCGCCAGCAGCTGGGGACTAGCGGACCAAGAGACCCAGTACTTC. Translation gives CASSWGLADQETQYF.

The chain links TRBV7-8 to TRBJ2-3; TRBD2 might be the D (6 bases). The CDR3 has 15 amino acids. The germline V and J ends were trimmed by 3 bases and 2 bases, with 12 bases remaining between them. Per germline, CDR1 SGHVS and CDR2 FQNEAQ. Here the CDR3 DNA reads TGTGCCAGCAGCTTCACTAGCCCCCCCACAGATACGCAGTATTTT. It translates to CASSFTSPPTDTQYF.

The chain uses TRBV5-4 and TRBJ2-1; TRBD1 aligns across 7 bases. V shed 4 bases, J shed 0 bases, and the junction held 13 bases outside the gene matches. The CDR3 loop spans 18 amino acids. Looked up from germline, CDR1 is SGHNT and CDR2 is YYREEE (reference sequence). In nucleotides, the CDR3 is TGTGCCAGCAGCCCCGTAATGACAGGGAAAGGCTCCTACAATGAGCAGTTCTTC. Amino acids: CASSPVMTGKGSYNEQFF.

J is TRBJ1-2 and V is TRBV19, with 8 positions matching TRBD1. This CDR3 spans 15 amino acids. Germline assignment: CDR1 LNHDA and CDR2 SQIVND (reference sequence). The J segment lost 3 bases and the V segment lost 5 bases, leaving 8 bases of the junction unmatched. CDR3 in DNA: TGTGCCAGTAGTCTTGGACAGGGACAACACTATGGCTACACCTTC. Translating it yields CASSLGQGQHYGYTF.

The rearrangement uses TRBV11-2 and TRBJ2-7, with 8 bases matching TRBD2. CDR3 length: 16 residues. The J segment lost 2 bases and the V segment lost 1 base, leaving 7 bases of the junction unmatched. Germline V lookup: CDR1 SGHAT, CDR2 FQNNGV. The CDR3 sequence: CASSLVSGSIPYEQYF. The CDR3 region has the DNA TGTGCCAGCAGCTTAGTGAGCGGGAGTATCCCCTACGAGCAGTACTTC. The full variable domain, completed using reference TRBV11-2 and TRBJ2-7, is EAGVAQSPRYKIIEKRQSVAFWCNPISGHATLYWYQQILGQGPKLLIQFQNNGVVDDSQLPKDRFSAERLKGVDSTLKIQPAKLEDSAVYLCASSLVSGSIPYEQYFGPGTRLTVT.

The gene calls are TRBV10-3 and TRBJ2-2, with 12 bases aligning to TRBD1. Per the germline V gene, CDR1 is ENHRY and CDR2 is SYGVKD. Trimming took 6 bases from V and 6 from J; bases not matched to a gene: 11. The CDR3 extends over 17 amino acids. The CDR3 reads CAISRQSGTGGAGELFF. DNA of the CDR3: TGTGCCATCAGCAGGCAGTCCGGGACAGGGGGCGCCGGGGAGCTGTTTTTT.

The V call is TRBV9, the J call TRBJ2-3; the match to TRBD2 covers 7 bases. The CDR3 consists of 15 residues. The V gene end was trimmed by 0 bases and the J gene end by 4 bases; junction bases not matched to a gene: 5. From germline, CDR1 is SGDLS and CDR2 YYNGEE. DNA for the CDR3: TGTGCCAGCAGCGTAGGTTGGGGGGGGGCAGATACGCAGTATTTT. As protein: CASSVGWGGADTQYF.

This clone appeared once. This chain connects TRBV6-1 to TRBJ2-1; the match to TRBD2 covers 12 bases. The CDR3 spans 15 residues. The germline CDR1 and CDR2 sequences are MNHNS and SASEGT. The trim removed 5 bases at V and 5 bases at J, leaving 4 bases unmatched. The CDR3 DNA sequence: TGTGCCAGCAGTCCGACTAGCGGGGGCCACAATGAGCAGTTCTTC. It codes for CASSPTSGGHNEQFF.

The rearrangement uses TRBV11-2 and TRBJ2-5, with TRBD1 identical over 10 bases. The J call may be faulty, since TRBJ2-7 better matches the DNA end. Germline V gene sequence: CDR1 SGHAT, CDR2 FQNNGV. CDR3 length: 17 amino acids. CDR3 DNA: TGTGCCAGCAGCTTAGGCTTAGCTGGGACAGGGGTCCCCGAGCAGTACTTC. Protein sequence: CASSLGLAGTGVPEQYF.

This clone was seen a few times. The V and J genes are TRBV5-8 and TRBJ1-1, with D possibly being TRBD1 (6 bases). Trimming cost V 0 bases and J 3 bases, with 9 bases left between them. Germline CDR1 SGHTS, CDR2 YDEGEE. The CDR3 loop spans 14 amino acids. CDR3 region: CASSLGQGHTEAFF. Written as DNA, the CDR3 is TGTGCCAGCAGCTTGGGGCAGGGGCACACTGAAGCTTTCTTT.

The V call is TRBV30, the J call TRBJ1-1; D is possibly TRBD1 (5 bases). V was pared by 4 bases and J by 6 bases, with 12 bases between. CDR3 length equals 12 residues. CDR1 is GTSNPN, CDR2 SVGIG, per germline (reference sequence). Here the CDR3 DNA reads TGTGCCTGGACGGGAGGGGTTGCTGAAGCTTTCTTT. Amino acid sequence: CAWTGGVAEAFF.

The CDR3 spells CASSLDLTSPYEQYF. The CDR3 DNA sequence: TGCGCCAGCAGCTTGGATCTTACTAGCCCCTACGAGCAGTACTTC. The V and J genes are TRBV5-1 and TRBJ2-7; D is perhaps TRBD2 (6 bases). The V end lost 0 bases, the J end lost 2 bases, and 12 bases lay between the germline ends. This CDR3 is built from 15 residues. Looked up from germline, CDR1 is SGHRS and CDR2 is YFSETQ.

The V gene is TRBV7-3, the J gene TRBJ2-2; TRBD2 matches 15 bases. CDR1 and CDR2 (germline): SGHTA, FQGTGA. The CDR3 is 16 amino acids. The V gene end was trimmed by 2 bases and the J gene end by 6 bases; junction bases not matched to a gene: 1. The CDR3 region is CASSLGLAGGPGELFF. Here the CDR3 DNA reads TGTGCCAGCAGCTTAGGACTAGCGGGGGGGCCCGGGGAGCTGTTTTTT. The full variable domain, completed using reference TRBV7-3 and TRBJ2-2, is GAGVSQTPSNKVTEKGKYVELRCDPISGHTALYWYRQSLGQGPEFLIYFQGTGAADDSGLPNDRFFAVRPEGSVSTLKIQRTERGDSAVYLCASSLGLAGGPGELFFGEGSRLTVL.

V gene TRBV30 combines with J gene TRBJ2-2, with unresolved D. V lost 0 bases to trimming and J lost 6 bases, with 8 bases between them. Germline V lookup: CDR1 GTSNPN, CDR2 SVGIG (reference sequence). The CDR3 consists of 13 residues. CDR3 sequence: CAWSVQMAGELFF. CDR3 bases: TGTGCCTGGAGTGTACAGATGGCCGGGGAGCTGTTTTTT.